This T cell receptor beta chain comes out of a study of control samples from healthy donors and cancer patients. The assay was immunoSEQ multiplex PCR, and TCRdb's table has in-frame clones only and misses some. The data contain around 33,000 clones, 85% to 90% of them singletons. The source is a woman in her thirties or forties with lung cancer. Specimen: PBMCs.

The CDR3 here is CASVGQGAEAFF. The DNA for the CDR3 is TGTGCCAGCGTTGGACAGGGGGCTGAAGCTTTCTTT. The chain is built from TRBV19 and TRBJ1-1; 10 bases fit TRBD1. V dropped 9 bases and J dropped 6; count of bases not matched to a gene: 4. CDR1 is LNHDA, CDR2 SQIVND, per germline (reference sequence). The CDR3 has 12 residues.